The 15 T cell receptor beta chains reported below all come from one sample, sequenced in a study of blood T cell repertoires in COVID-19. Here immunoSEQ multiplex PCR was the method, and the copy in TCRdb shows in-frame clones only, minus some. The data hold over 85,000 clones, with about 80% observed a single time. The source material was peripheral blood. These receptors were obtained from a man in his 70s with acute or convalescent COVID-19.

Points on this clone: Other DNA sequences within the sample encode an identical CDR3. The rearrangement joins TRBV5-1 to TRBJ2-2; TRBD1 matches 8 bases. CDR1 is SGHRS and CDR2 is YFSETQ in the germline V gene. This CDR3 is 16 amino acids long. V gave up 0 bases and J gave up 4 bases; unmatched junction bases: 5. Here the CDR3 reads CASSLAGQGGTGELFF. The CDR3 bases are TGCGCCAGCAGCTTGGCCGGACAGGGCGGCACCGGGGAGCTGTTTTTT.

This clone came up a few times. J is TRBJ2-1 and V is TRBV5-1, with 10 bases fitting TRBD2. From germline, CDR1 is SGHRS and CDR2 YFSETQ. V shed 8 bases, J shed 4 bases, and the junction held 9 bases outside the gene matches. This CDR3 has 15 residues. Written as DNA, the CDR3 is TGCGCCAGTCGAGAAGCGGGAGGGAGGTACAATGAGCAGTTCTTC. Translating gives CASREAGGRYNEQFF.

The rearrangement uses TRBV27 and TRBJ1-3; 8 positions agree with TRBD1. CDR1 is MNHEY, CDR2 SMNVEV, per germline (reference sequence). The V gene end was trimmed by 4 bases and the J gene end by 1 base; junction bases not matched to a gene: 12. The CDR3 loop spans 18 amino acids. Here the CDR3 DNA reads TGTGCCAGCAGTTCAATACCCCGGACAGGGAGTTCTGGAAACACCATATATTTT. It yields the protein CASSSIPRTGSSGNTIYF.

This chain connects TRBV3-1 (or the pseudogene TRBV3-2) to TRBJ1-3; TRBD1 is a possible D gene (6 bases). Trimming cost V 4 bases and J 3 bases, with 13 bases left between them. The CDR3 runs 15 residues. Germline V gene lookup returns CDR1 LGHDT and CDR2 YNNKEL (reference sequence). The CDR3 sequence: CASSPEGTLGNTIYF. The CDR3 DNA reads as TGTGCCAGCAGCCCAGAAGGGACACTTGGAAACACCATATATTTT.

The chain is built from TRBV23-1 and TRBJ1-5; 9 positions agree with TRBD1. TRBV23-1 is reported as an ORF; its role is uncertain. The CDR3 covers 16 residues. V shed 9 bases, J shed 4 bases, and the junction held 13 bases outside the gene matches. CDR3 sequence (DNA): TGCGCCAGTTTATCCGGGACAGGGTGTTGGAATCAGCCCCAGCATTTT. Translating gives CASLSGTGCWNQPQHF.

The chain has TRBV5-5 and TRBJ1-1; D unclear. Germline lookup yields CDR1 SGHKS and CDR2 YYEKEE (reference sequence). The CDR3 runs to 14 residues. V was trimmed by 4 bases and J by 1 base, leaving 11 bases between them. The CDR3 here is CASSPGRANTEAFF. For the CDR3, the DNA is TGTGCCAGCAGCCCTGGGAGGGCGAACACTGAAGCTTTCTTT.

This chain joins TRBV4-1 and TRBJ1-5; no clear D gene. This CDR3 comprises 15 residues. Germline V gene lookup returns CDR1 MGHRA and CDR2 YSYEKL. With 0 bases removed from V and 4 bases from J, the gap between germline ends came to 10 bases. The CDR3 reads CASSQDPFPNQPQHF. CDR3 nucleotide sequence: TGCGCCAGCAGCCAAGATCCATTTCCAAATCAGCCCCAGCATTTT.

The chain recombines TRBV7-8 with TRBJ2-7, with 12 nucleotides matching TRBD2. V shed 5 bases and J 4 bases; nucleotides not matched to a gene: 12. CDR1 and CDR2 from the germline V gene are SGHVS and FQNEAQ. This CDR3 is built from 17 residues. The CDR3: CASSPRTSGVTRYEQYF. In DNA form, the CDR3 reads TGTGCCAGCAGCCCCCGGACTAGCGGGGTCACCCGATACGAGCAGTACTTC.

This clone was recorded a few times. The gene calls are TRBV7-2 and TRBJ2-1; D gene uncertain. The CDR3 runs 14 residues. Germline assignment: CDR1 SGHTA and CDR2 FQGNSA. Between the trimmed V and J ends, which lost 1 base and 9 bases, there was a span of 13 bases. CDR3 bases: TGTGCCAGCAGCTTAGGGCTCCCCGGCGGTGAGCAGTTCTTC. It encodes CASSLGLPGGEQFF.

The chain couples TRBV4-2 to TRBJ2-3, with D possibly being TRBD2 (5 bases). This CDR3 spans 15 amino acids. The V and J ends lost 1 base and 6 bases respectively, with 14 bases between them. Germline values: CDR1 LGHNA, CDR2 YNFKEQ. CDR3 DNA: TGTGCCAGCAGCCAAGGGACTGCGCGAGGGGATACGCAGTATTTT. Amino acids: CASSQGTARGDTQYF.

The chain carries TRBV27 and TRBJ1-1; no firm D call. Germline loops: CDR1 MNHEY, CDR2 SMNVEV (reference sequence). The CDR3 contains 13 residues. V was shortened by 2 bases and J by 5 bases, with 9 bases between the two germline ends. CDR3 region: CASSLEGGTEAFF. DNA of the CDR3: TGTGCCAGCAGTTTAGAGGGAGGGACTGAAGCTTTCTTT.

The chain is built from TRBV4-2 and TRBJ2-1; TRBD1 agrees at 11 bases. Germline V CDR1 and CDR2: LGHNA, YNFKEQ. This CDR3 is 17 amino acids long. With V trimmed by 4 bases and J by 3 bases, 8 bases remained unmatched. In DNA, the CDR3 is TGTGCCAGCAGCCCAATGATCGGGACAGGGGGCTACAATGAGCAGTTCTTC. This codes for CASSPMIGTGGYNEQFF.

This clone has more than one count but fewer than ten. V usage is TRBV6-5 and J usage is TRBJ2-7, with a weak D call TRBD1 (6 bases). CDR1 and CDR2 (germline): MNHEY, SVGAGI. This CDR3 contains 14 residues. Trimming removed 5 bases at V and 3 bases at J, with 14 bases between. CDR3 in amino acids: CASSLRDTIYEQYF. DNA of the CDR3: TGTGCCAGCAGTCTCCGGGACACTATCTACGAGCAGTACTTC.

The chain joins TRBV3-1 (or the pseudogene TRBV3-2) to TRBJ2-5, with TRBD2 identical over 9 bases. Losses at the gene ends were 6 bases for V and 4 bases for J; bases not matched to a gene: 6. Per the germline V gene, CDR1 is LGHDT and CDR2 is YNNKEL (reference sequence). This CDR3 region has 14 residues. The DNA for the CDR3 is TGTGCCAGCAGGGGCGGGGGGGGCCGAGAGACCCAGTACTTC. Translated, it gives CASRGGGGRETQYF.

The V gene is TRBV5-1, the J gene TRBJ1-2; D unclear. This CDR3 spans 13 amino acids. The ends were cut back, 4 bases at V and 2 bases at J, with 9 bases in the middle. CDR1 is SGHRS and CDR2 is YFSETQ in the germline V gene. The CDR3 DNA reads TGCGCCAGCAGCCCAGTCTTAAACTATGGCTACACCTTC. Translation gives CASSPVLNYGYTF.